One and the same sample provided the 6 T cell receptor beta chains below, sequenced in a study of identical twins. TCRdb used MiXCR to reprocess the 5' RACE reads, holding one entry per CDR3 protein. Of 700,000 or so distinct CDR3 sequences in the sample, roughly 20% were seen once. This sample was also put to use in a study of T cells expressing NK-cell markers.

Sample: PBMCs. The receptors were gathered from a woman younger than 35 in good health.

The CDR3 here is CASSLRGEGNRDQETQYF. CDR3 nucleotide sequence: TGTGCCAGCAGCTTAAGGGGCGAGGGGAATCGGGACCAAGAGACCCAGTACTTC. The V call is TRBV11-2, the J call TRBJ2-5, with D possibly being TRBD1 or TRBD2 (5 bases each). Deletions cut 2 bases from V and 0 bases from J, with 19 bases between. Germline CDR1 reads SGHAT; CDR2 reads FQNNGV. CDR3 length equals 18 residues. The full variable domain, completed using reference TRBV11-2 and TRBJ2-5, is EAGVAQSPRYKIIEKRQSVAFWCNPISGHATLYWYQQILGQGPKLLIQFQNNGVVDDSQLPKDRFSAERLKGVDSTLKIQPAKLEDSAVYLCASSLRGEGNRDQETQYFGPGTRLLVL.

The V and J genes are TRBV12-3 or TRBV12-4 and TRBJ2-5; D is unresolved. V lost 8 bases, J lost 1 base, and 11 bases lay in between. The CDR3 totals 13 residues. The CDR3 loop reads CASVRSAQETQYF. The DNA of the CDR3 is TGTGCCAGCGTCCGGTCGGCCCAAGAGACCCAGTACTTC.

The table lists this clonotype with many counts. The gene calls are TRBV10-3 and TRBJ1-1, with 8 nucleotides matching TRBD1. The germline gives CDR1 ENHRY, CDR2 SYGVKD. The CDR3 runs to 14 residues. The J segment lost 6 bases and the V segment lost 11 bases, leaving 14 bases of the junction unmatched. CDR3 sequence reads: CAAIQDRAFPEAFF. CDR3 in DNA: TGTGCCGCGATCCAGGACAGGGCCTTTCCTGAAGCTTTCTTT.

The gene calls are TRBV13 and TRBJ2-3, with D possibly TRBD2 on 6 matching bases. This CDR3 comprises 15 residues. V was trimmed by 6 bases and J by 8 bases, leaving 21 bases between them. The germline V gene encodes CDR1 PRHDT and CDR2 FYEKMQ (reference sequence). The CDR3 spells CASSPGRGNGVTQYF. For the CDR3, the DNA is TGTGCCAGCAGTCCAGGGCGGGGAAATGGGGTTACGCAGTATTTT.

This rearrangement joins TRBV7-9 to TRBJ1-2, with no clear D. The CDR3 has 12 amino acids. The V gene lost 1 base and the J gene lost 6 bases, with 6 bases spanning the gap. Germline loops: CDR1 SEHNR, CDR2 FQNEAQ (reference sequence). The DNA for the CDR3 is TGTGCCAGCAGCTTAGGGGGTCATGGCTACACCTTC. Residues: CASSLGGHGYTF.

The table lists this clonotype with many counts. V gene TRBV20-1 combines with J gene TRBJ2-5; D remains unclear. The V and J ends lost 2 bases and 6 bases respectively, with 10 bases between them. The CDR3 spans 12 residues. The V gene's germline CDR1 is DFQATT and CDR2 SNEGSKA (reference sequence). The CDR3 bases are TGCAGTGCTAGATCGGCCGCACAGACCCAGTACTTC. This sequence encodes CSARSAAQTQYF.